This T cell receptor beta chain derives from a study of Graves' ophthalmopathy and Graves' hyperthyroidism (dated 2018 in TCRdb). With regard to the full study: Peripheral blood samples were taken at the time of initial diagnosis, before any treatment was given. TCR beta repertoire signatures were used to distinguish Graves' ophthalmopathy from Graves' hyperthyroidism and to predict progression to ophthalmopathy. In total, some 130 blood samples were TCR-sequenced: approximately 42 ophthalmopathy, 75 hyperthyroidism and roughly 17 hyperthyroidism-to-ophthalmopathy patients. A discovery set of 90 to 100 patients (43 ophthalmopathy, about 55 stable hyperthyroidism) was enrolled to explore V-J signatures distinguishing ophthalmopathy from hyperthyroidism. An independent validation cohort was composed of some 19 hyperthyroidism patients and 17 patients who later progressed from hyperthyroidism to ophthalmopathy. T-cell repertoires of thyroid tissue and blood were compared in a handful of hyperthyroidism patients. Following sample collection, hyperthyroidism patients were given methimazole at a starting dose of 30 mg daily, and ophthalmopathy patients were given high-dose intravenous methylprednisolone. The 100 or so discovery patients were divided at random into training and test sets in a 7:3 ratio.

Comments on this clonotype: Its antigen specificity is not known. Per-base qualities were not stored, and no clone one base away is much larger.

Ophthalmopathy patients were characterized by moderately to severely active disease, a Clinical Activity Score of at least 3, a NOSPECS grade of at least 4, and a disease duration under 3 months. Patients were excluded if they had other autoimmune diseases, uncontrolled infections, pregnancy or lactation. Diagnosis relied on clinical symptoms, serum thyroxine, TRAb, thyroid ultrasound and orbital computed tomography. PBMCs were isolated from about 10 ml of fresh peripheral blood by Ficoll-Paque density gradient centrifugation. Total RNA was extracted with Trizol reagent and quality-checked on an Agilent 2100 Bioanalyzer. The study at large found these results: In validation, the model predicted ophthalmopathy progression with more than 70% sensitivity and approximately 72% specificity; fewer than 15 predicted patients were CT-confirmed with GO in a median of about 7.1 months. Most expanded thyroid clonotypes with a frequency above 0.001 also appeared in blood, which suggests that blood repertoires may reflect the immune response in the thyroid. No statistical method was used to set the sample size in advance, and the investigators knew which group each participant was assigned to. In cross-validation, the 13-signature model distinguished ophthalmopathy from stable hyperthyroidism with around 90% sensitivity and about 81% specificity, while in the test set the corresponding values were about 80% and 75%.

TCR beta CDR3 regions were amplified from RNA transcripts for repertoire sequencing. A first-round RT-PCR used HTBI primers with the Qiagen OneStep RT-PCR kit, followed by a second-round multiplex PCR, size selection and purification. Sequencing of the libraries was carried out on an Illumina HiSeq2000 in paired-end mode with 100 bp reads. The published analysis was carried out like this. SOAPnuke was used to process the reads, throwing out any read that had adapters, had uncalled bases, had a mean Phred below 15, or lacked an exact constant-primer or identifier match. COPE v1.2.5 was used to merge the high-quality paired reads. Unique nucleotide sequences were defined as clonotypes and aligned to IMGT TRB V, D and J references using MiTCR v1.1. The analysis was limited to V-J combinations with a frequency above 0.0001, which together covered about 99% of repertoires. For each V-J combination, a TCR clonal expansion and chaos score was defined as the ratio of F50 clonal expansion to chaos observed in the TCRdist matrix. Features were reduced by Welch's t-statistics and random forest to approximately 12 V-J combinations, which fed a naive Bayes classifier. The similarity between thyroid and blood repertoires was quantified using the Morisita-Horn index. The public reads were reprocessed in TCRdb via fastp at Q25 and MiXCR, keeping in-frame beta chains. Every CDR3 protein is listed once, alongside the most common genes and DNA of its rows. In this record, the V and J calls reflect TCRdb's handling and not the investigators' own analysis. A total of a few hundred thousand distinct CDR3 sequences appear in this sample, about a sixth of them only once. The ten largest clones take up 1.6% of the sample.

The CDR3 holds 17 amino acids from the cysteine to the phenylalanine. Only the CDR3 DNA stays, 51 bases, in frame from base 1. The germline V end is reduced by 6 bases and the J end by 3 bases; junction bases left unmatched: 10. The chain is made from TRBV12-3 or TRBV12-4 and TRBJ1-5, and 11 bases in between align with TRBD1. Sequencing input: peripheral blood. The TCR sequence derives from a woman between 18 and 30 years old with Graves' ophthalmopathy. Donor details come from another sample of the same person, matched by shared clones. The nucleotide sequence reads as follows: TGTGCCAGCAGCCTCCGGACAGGGGGCCGGTCCAATCAGCCCCAGCATTTT. It codes for CASSLRTGGRSNQPQHF.